This T cell receptor (beta chain) was sequenced in a study of blood T cell repertoires in COVID-19. Study as a whole: There were acute and convalescent COVID-19 samples, and they came from the United States, Italy and Spain. PBMCs, B-cell-depleted T cells, or T cells provided the cDNA or gDNA that made up the material.

V trimming: 5 bases; J trimming: 8 bases; junction bases outside the gene matches: 13. The CDR3 extends over 15 amino acids. Germline assignment: CDR1 LNHDA and CDR2 SQIVND (reference sequence). In the authors' methods: Amplification of reference gene primers provided the estimated nucleated cell counts. The table came from immunoSEQ multiplex PCR; TCRdb's copy has only in-frame clones and leaves some out. V, J and clone size reflect that table, while D and trimming were determined from the DNA. The table shows fewer than 300,000 clones, with about nine tenths occurring only once. Sequences were obtained from peripheral blood. V and J are TRBV19 and TRBJ1-2; TRBD1 matches at 8 bases. The receptor was derived from a man between 45 and 60 years old with COVID-19, enrolled during active disease. The DNA of the CDR3 is TGTGCCAGTAGTCCAAGCCGGACAGGGTTAAAAGGCTACACCTTC. Encoded protein: CASSPSRTGLKGYTF.